The sequence of this T cell receptor beta chain was determined in a study of cytomegalovirus exposure and HLA in healthy donors. Method: immunoSEQ multiplex PCR; TCRdb's copy keeps in-frame clones and lacks some. The profile shows about 120,000 clones, approximately 87% of them singletons. The donors were in the roughly 110-subject validation cohort, distinct from the roughly 700-subject first cohort. In the case of this clone: The target antigen is unknown.

Findings and limits, study-wide: The study put some 160 TCR beta chains on its list as cytomegalovirus-associated. Diagnosis of cytomegalovirus status made by the classifier reportedly showed high specificity and sensitivity. Confirmation was obtained in vitro that a few CMV-associated chains are specific for CMV antigens.

The source is a woman between 25 and 40 years old in good health and CMV-seronegative. Sequenced input: PBMCs.

The CDR3 sequence is CASSYYQAQETQYF. As DNA, the CDR3 is TGTGCCAGCAGTTATTACCAGGCGCAAGAGACCCAGTACTTC. The V and J genes are TRBV6-5 and TRBJ2-5; D remains ambiguous. The V end was cut by 3 bases, the J end by 2 bases, with 10 bases between. This CDR3 has 14 residues. Germline CDR1 reads MNHEY; CDR2 reads SVGAGI.